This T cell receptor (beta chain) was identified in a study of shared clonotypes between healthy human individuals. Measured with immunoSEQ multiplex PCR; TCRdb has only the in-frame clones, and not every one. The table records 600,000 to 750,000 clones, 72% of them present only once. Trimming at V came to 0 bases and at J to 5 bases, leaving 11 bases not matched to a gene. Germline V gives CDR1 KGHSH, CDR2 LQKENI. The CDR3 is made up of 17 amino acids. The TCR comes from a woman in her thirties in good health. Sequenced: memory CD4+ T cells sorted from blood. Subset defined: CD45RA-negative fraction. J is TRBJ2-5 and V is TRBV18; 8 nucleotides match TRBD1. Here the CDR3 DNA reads TGTGCCAGCTCACCACCCCGGGCAGGGGGCTTGGGGGAGACCCAGTACTTC. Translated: CASSPPRAGGLGETQYF.